Below are 3 T cell receptor beta chains sequenced from a single sample in a study of shared clonotypes between healthy human individuals. The method was immunoSEQ multiplex PCR; TCRdb's version includes in-frame clones alone and lacks a portion of them. The data show under 1,900,000 clones, just under 99% seen once. The material sequenced was naive CD4+ T cells sorted from blood. Subset described: CD45RA+ positively selected. These receptors were obtained from a man younger than 45 in good health.

The genes are TRBV10-2 and TRBJ2-7; 9 bases agree with TRBD1. This CDR3 spans 14 amino acids. From germline, CDR1 is WSHSY and CDR2 SAAADI. Trimming at V came to 7 bases and at J to 5 bases, leaving 9 bases not matched to a gene. CDR3 sequence: CASTNRGRVNEQYF. CDR3 nucleotides: TGCGCCAGCACCAACAGGGGGCGCGTCAACGAGCAGTACTTC.

V usage is TRBV18 and J usage is TRBJ2-5; no clear D gene. V gave up 1 base and J gave up 1 base, with 7 bases separating them. From germline, CDR1 is KGHSH and CDR2 LQKENI. There are 14 residues in the CDR3. This CDR3 is CASSPLEFQETQYF. The CDR3 nucleotides read TGTGCCAGCTCACCACTGGAGTTCCAAGAGACCCAGTACTTC.

This chain uses TRBV5-1 with TRBJ1-5, with D possibly TRBD1 on 6 matching bases. In germline, CDR1 is SGHRS, CDR2 YFSETQ. The V gene lost 0 bases and the J gene lost 6 bases, with 13 bases spanning the gap. The CDR3 is made up of 15 amino acids. As DNA, the CDR3 is TGCGCCAGCAGCTTGGCGGGGGCACTGGGTCAGCCCCAGCATTTT. It encodes CASSLAGALGQPQHF.